This is a list of T cell receptor beta chains from one sample in a study of beta chain features in type 1 diabetes. Repertoires were generated with immunoSEQ multiplex PCR, while TCRdb's copy carries only in-frame clones and drops some. The sample comprises 240,000 or so clones, about 30% of which are singletons, and more than 3% rests with the top ten. Sequencing used central memory CD4+ T cells from blood. These receptors were taken from a man between 25 and 39 years old in good health. The conserved cysteine and the conserved F or W are not part of the CDR3 here. D genes are given only for firm matches.

v_gene | d_gene | CDR3aa
TRBV25-1 | TRBD1 | ASSDRVGTVNTGELF
TRBV5-8 | . | ASSRGPGEAF
TRBV5-4 | TRBD2 | ASSLNSGIPDTQY
TRBV5-4 | . | ASSSKQGTDTQY
TRBV6-4 | . | ASSDSKGASVT
TRBV10-3 | . | AISDSSYEQY
TRBV7-2 | . | ASSLDFHEQY
TRBV11-2 | . | ASSLDIGEQY
TRBV2 | . | ASSVLGRSGYT
TRBV9 | TRBD2 | ASSAEAGGPIETQY
TRBV15 | TRBD1 | ATSRLNRDSRYNEQF
TRBV4-2 | . | ASSQGLGVYEQY
TRBV7-2 | . | ASSLVQVGRDKNQPQH
TRBV6-5 | TRBD2 | ASTSTSGGVF
TRBV10-3 | TRBD1 | AISDGTGEAF
TRBV7-2 | . | ASRWGPSSYEQY
TRBV7-9 | . | ASSFQDTEAF
TRBV27 | . | ASSPREGNEKLF
TRBV9 | . | ASSVARNTEAF
TRBV11-2 | TRBD2 | ASSPMRGGQQETQY
TRBV7-8 | TRBD2 | ASSPWTSGTYNEQF
TRBV30 | . | AWKDNRGVWSTGELF
TRBV29-1 | . | SSARTANTEAF
TRBV9 | . | ASSVAPTSYNEQF
TRBV29-1 | . | SGKLETQY